This T cell receptor (beta chain) was recorded in a study of blood T cell repertoires in COVID-19. Study-level information: The origin of the acute and convalescent COVID-19 samples was the United States, Italy and Spain. In each case, the material was cDNA or gDNA derived from T cells, B-cell-depleted T cells, or PBMCs.

Per germline, CDR1 GTSNPN and CDR2 SVGIG (reference sequence). Deletions cut 2 bases from V and 8 bases from J, with 27 bases between. The CDR3 covers 17 residues. Study processing details: Nucleated cell number was recorded as an estimate derived from reference gene primer amplification. TCRdb's table, derived via immunoSEQ multiplex PCR, lists solely in-frame clones and lacks some. V and J calls and clone size come straight from that table; D and trimming were deduced from the DNA. The sample lists about half a million clones, roughly 89% occurring once. The genes are TRBV30 and TRBJ1-2, with D possibly being TRBD1 (6 bases). The receptor was derived from a man between 18 and 35 years old with COVID-19, enrolled during active disease. The sample comprised peripheral blood. The CDR3 DNA reads as TGTGCCTGGAGTATGAGCGGGGTTTGGGGGCCGCGGTACGGCTACACCTTC. It yields the protein CAWSMSGVWGPRYGYTF.